Following are 15 T cell receptor beta chains from one sample sequenced in a study of CD8 T cells in ankylosing spondylitis. TCRdb redid the calling of the 5' RACE reads with MiXCR, one entry per CDR3 protein. The table shows some 130,000 distinct CDR3 sequences, with about an eighth occurring only once. Sequences were obtained from blood, either unsorted or a sorted T cell fraction (not recorded which). These receptors were obtained from a female donor with ankylosing spondylitis or in good health (not recorded which).

The sample holds many counts of this clonotype. V gene TRBV10-3 combines with J gene TRBJ1-5, with D possibly TRBD1 on 5 matching bases. The germline CDR1 and CDR2 sequences are ENHRY and SYGVKD. The V and J ends lost 0 bases and 5 bases respectively, with 23 bases between them. The CDR3 totals 19 residues. The CDR3 reads CAISESSSTGRTAHQPQHF. The CDR3 nucleotides are TGTGCCATCAGTGAGTCGTCGAGTACAGGAAGAACCGCACATCAGCCCCAGCATTTT.

Turning to this clonotype: This may be a read error, as it is one base from a much larger clone. The chain combines TRBV11-3 with TRBJ1-6; D is undetermined. This CDR3 contains 18 residues. V was trimmed by 6 bases and J by 0 bases, leaving 18 bases between them. Germline CDR1 SGHNT, CDR2 YENEEA. CDR3 sequence (DNA): TGTGCCAGCAGTCACTGGGCCGCATCAAGCTCCTATAATTCACCCCTCCACTTT. Translated, it gives CASSHWAASSSYNSPLHF.

This clonotype was counted at least ten times. J is TRBJ1-6 and V is TRBV7-2; D gene ambiguous. V was trimmed by 4 bases and J by 10 bases, leaving 17 bases between them. From germline, CDR1 is SGHTA and CDR2 FQGNSA. The CDR3 contains 15 residues. The CDR3 region is CASSYGDGFWSPLHF. The CDR3 bases are TGTGCCAGCAGCTACGGAGACGGGTTTTGGTCACCCCTCCACTTT.

This clonotype has a handful of counts. The CDR3 spells CASSPQEKETQYF. The CDR3 coding sequence is TGTGCCAGCTCACCGCAGGAAAAAGAGACCCAGTACTTC. The genes are TRBV18 and TRBJ2-5; unclear D gene. Germline CDR1 KGHSH, CDR2 LQKENI. This CDR3 has 13 amino acids. V gave up 3 bases and J gave up 3 bases, with 8 bases separating them.

About this clonotype itself: A junction end diverges from the germline sequence, so it may reflect a read error. This sequence joins TRBV27 and TRBJ2-3; perhaps D is TRBD1 or TRBD2 (10 bases each). The CDR3 is 19 amino acids. Germline V gene data show CDR1 as MNHEY and CDR2 as SMNVEV (reference sequence). DNA of the CDR3: TGTGCCAACAGTGACAGGGGGCTGGCTAGCGGGGGTTACACAGATACGCAGTATTTT. It codes for CANSDRGLASGGYTDTQYF.

This clonotype was seen at least ten times. The J gene is TRBJ1-2, the V gene TRBV7-8; 7 nucleotides agree with TRBD1. Germline assignment: CDR1 SGHVS and CDR2 FQNEAQ. V shed 6 bases and J 1 base; nucleotides not matched to a gene: 11. The CDR3 contains 16 residues. Here the CDR3 reads CASSIKTGMDNYGYTF. CDR3 DNA: TGTGCCAGCAGTATCAAGACAGGGATGGATAACTATGGCTACACCTTC.

There are many counts of this clonotype. V is TRBV5-1 and J is TRBJ1-1, with TRBD1 as a possible D gene (5 bases). V lost 2 bases and J lost 11, with 13 bases in between. CDR1 and CDR2 (germline): SGHRS, YFSETQ. CDR3 size: 12 residues. The CDR3 loop reads CASSFEGTGAFF. CDR3 DNA sequence: TGCGCCAGCAGCTTTGAGGGGACCGGGGCTTTCTTT. Based on the CDR3 plus reference TRBV5-1 and TRBJ1-1, the full variable domain is KAGVTQTPRYLIKTRGQQVTLSCSPISGHRSVSWYQQTPGQGLQFLFEYFSETQRNKGNFPGRFSGRQFSNSRSEMNVSTLELGDSALYLCASSFEGTGAFFGQGTRLTVV.

This clonotype was recorded many times. The V gene is TRBV5-5, the J gene TRBJ2-2; possibly TRBD1 for D (5 bases). The CDR3 sequence is 16 residues long. Trimming cost V 0 bases and J 0 bases, with 9 bases left between them. Germline CDR1 reads SGHKS; CDR2 reads YYEKEE (reference sequence). CDR3 coding DNA: TGTGCCAGCAGCTTGGTGGCAGGGTCGAACACCGGGGAGCTGTTTTTT. It translates to CASSLVAGSNTGELFF.

This clonotype showed up many times. The chain recombines TRBV4-2 with TRBJ1-6; 8 bases are shared with TRBD1. The CDR3 totals 17 residues. V shed 1 base and J 4 bases; nucleotides not matched to a gene: 6. The V gene's germline CDR1 is LGHNA and CDR2 YNFKEQ. The chain's CDR3 is CASSQAWDRKYNSPLHF. In DNA form, the CDR3 reads TGTGCCAGCAGCCAAGCTTGGGACAGGAAATATAATTCACCCCTCCACTTT.

The chain carries TRBV6-2 or TRBV6-3 and TRBJ2-7; the match to TRBD2 covers 9 bases. The CDR3 runs to 15 residues. The V gene's germline CDR1 is MNHEY and CDR2 SVGEGT. After removal of 0 bases from V and 2 bases from J, the junction contained 2 bases not matched to a gene. CDR3 bases: TGTGCCAGCAGTTACTCTGCGGGAGGGCCCTACGAGCAGTACTTC. Translation gives CASSYSAGGPYEQYF.

This clonotype was detected many times. This rearrangement joins TRBV12-3 or TRBV12-4 to TRBJ2-1; D may match TRBD1 or TRBD2 (6 bases each). The CDR3 runs 14 residues. V was clipped by 8 bases and J by 3 bases, with 14 bases between them. CDR3: CASHRGGFYNEQFF. The CDR3 coding sequence is TGTGCCAGCCATAGAGGGGGGTTCTACAATGAGCAGTTCTTC.

This clonotype was seen repeatedly, ten times or more. This CDR3 is CASSLGVGNSPLHF. Here the CDR3 DNA reads TGCGCCAGCAGCTTAGGTGTTGGGAATTCACCCCTCCACTTT. The chain is built from TRBV5-1 and TRBJ1-6; the D is unclear. Germline CDR1 and CDR2: SGHRS and YFSETQ. This CDR3 spans 14 amino acids. The V gene lost 2 bases and the J gene lost 7 bases, with 10 bases spanning the gap.

This clonotype occurred many times. The V call is TRBV10-2, the J call TRBJ2-7; TRBD2 aligns across 8 bases. J lost 3 bases, V lost 5 bases, and 6 bases had no gene match. CDR1 WSHSY and CDR2 SAAADI come from the germline V gene. CDR3 size: 14 residues. CDR3 region: CASSRTSGDYEQYF. Written as DNA, the CDR3 is TGCGCCAGCAGTCGAACTAGCGGAGACTACGAGCAGTACTTC.

V gene TRBV30 combines with J gene TRBJ1-1; D is possibly TRBD1 (6 bases). Trimming stripped 3 bases from V and 11 bases from J, with 10 bases between. Germline CDR1 GTSNPN, CDR2 SVGIG (reference sequence). The CDR3 totals 10 residues. The CDR3 loop is CAWRQGLAFF. The CDR3 coding sequence is TGTGCCTGGAGACAGGGACTGGCTTTCTTT.

This clonotype has a count of ten or more. The genes are TRBV27 and TRBJ1-3, with D unresolved. V was cut by 6 bases and J by 0 bases, with 6 bases left in between. This CDR3 region has 13 residues. The V gene's germline CDR1 is MNHEY and CDR2 SMNVEV (reference sequence). CDR3 region: CASRPGSGNTIYF. CDR3 nucleotides: TGTGCCAGCAGACCTGGCTCTGGAAACACCATATATTTT.